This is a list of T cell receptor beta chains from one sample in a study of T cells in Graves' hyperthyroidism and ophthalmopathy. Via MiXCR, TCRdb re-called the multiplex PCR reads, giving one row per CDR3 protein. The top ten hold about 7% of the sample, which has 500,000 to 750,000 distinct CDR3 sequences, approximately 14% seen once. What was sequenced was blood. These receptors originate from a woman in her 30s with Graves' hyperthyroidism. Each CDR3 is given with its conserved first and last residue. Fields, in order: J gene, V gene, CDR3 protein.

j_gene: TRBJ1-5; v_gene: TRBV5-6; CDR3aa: CASSFDVQPQHF
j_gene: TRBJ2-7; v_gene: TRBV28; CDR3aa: CASSFDAGRDRSYEQYF
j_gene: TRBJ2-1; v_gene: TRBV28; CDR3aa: CASSSRTSAHNEQFF
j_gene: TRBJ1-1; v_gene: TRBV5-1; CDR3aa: CASSLGQGVTEAFF
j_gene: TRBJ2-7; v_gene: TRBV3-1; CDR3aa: CASSRERLGGNEQYF
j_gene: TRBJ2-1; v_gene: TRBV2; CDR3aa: CASSEARTGSKFF
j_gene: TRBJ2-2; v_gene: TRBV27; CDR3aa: CASTTTTANTGELFF
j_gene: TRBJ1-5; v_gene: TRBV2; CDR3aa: CASNSYSNQPQHF
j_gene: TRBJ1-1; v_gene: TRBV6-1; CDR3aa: CASSGYRGPAEAFF
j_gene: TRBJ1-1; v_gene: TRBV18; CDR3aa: CASSPPKGENTEAFF
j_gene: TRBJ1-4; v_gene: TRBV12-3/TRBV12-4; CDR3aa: CASSSDTTNEKLFF
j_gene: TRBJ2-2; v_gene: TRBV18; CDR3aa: CASSQRQGDTGELFF
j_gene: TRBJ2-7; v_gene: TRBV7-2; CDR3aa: CASSTRTGGIYEQYF
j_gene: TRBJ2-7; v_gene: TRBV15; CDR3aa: CATSRGRLEGYEQYF
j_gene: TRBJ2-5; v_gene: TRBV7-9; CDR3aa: CASSLDFGGPTQLVETQYF
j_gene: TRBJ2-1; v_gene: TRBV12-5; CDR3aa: CASGFGGKSYNEQFF
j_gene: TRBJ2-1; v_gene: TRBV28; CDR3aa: CASRGGLDGNEQFF
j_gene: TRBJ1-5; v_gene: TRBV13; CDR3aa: CASTSGGGQPQHF
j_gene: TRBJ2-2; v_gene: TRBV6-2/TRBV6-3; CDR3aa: CASSSFQGANTGELFF
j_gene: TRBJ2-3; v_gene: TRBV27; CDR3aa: CASSRGSATDTQYF
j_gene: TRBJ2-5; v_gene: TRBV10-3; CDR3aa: CAISGGGNQETQYF
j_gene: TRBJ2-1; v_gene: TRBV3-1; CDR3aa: CASSQSVNSYNEQFF
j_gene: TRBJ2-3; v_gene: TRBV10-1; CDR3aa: CASSDGGTDTQYF
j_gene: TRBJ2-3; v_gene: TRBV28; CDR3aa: CASSFRQGPPTDTQYF
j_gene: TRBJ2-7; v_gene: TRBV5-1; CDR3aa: CASSLEPGLATYEQYF
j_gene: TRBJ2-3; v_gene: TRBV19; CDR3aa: CASSTHPRDTQYF
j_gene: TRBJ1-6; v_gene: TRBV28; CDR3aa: CASSRGVGVSALHF
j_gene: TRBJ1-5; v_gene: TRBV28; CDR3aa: CASSLDRGFNQPQHF
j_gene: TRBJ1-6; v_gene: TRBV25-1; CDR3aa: CASSESSGAWDSPLHF
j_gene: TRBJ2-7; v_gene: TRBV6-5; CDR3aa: CASSYSTRQGAEQYF
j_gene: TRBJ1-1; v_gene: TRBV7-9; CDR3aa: CASSSRTAMNTEAFF
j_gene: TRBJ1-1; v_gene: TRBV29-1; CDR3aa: CSVVEGSPNIEAFF
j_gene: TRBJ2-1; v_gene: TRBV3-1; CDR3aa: CASSQGSGSVDNEQFF
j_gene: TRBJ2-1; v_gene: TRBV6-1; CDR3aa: CASSEDRGYEQFF
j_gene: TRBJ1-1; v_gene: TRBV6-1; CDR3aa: CASTDGAEAFF
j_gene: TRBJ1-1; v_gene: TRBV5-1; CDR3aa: CASSGLKGNTEAFF
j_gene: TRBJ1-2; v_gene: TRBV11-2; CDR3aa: CASSLGGTENYGYTF
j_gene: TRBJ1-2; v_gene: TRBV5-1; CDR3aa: CASGPGNPNYGYTF
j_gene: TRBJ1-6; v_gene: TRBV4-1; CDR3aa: CATKSSAHSNSPLHF
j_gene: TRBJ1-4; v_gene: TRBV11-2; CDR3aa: CASSLGRINEKLFF
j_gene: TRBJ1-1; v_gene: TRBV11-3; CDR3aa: CASSLSLVGTEAFF
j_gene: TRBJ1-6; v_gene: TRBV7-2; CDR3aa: CASSLAVGAHNSPLHF
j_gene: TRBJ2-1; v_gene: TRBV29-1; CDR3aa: CSAAGVSYNEQFF
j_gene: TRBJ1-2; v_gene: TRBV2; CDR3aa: CAIPKGWNYGYTF
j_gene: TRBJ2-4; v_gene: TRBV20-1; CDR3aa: CSARPLGSGEDKNIQYF
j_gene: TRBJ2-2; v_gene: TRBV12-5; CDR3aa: CASGLGLATGELFF
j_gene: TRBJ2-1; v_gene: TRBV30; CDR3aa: CAWKRWDGENEQFF
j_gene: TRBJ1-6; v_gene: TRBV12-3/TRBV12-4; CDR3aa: CASSLMAGNSPLHF
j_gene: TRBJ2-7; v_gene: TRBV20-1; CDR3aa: CSARSGGTERPTSGGYEQYF
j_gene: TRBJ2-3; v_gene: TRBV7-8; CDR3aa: CASSLVGLAGEDHTDTQYF
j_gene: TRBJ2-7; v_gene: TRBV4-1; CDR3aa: CASSQMRADSEQYF
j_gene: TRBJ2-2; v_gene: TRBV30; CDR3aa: CAWENRGAFYGELFF
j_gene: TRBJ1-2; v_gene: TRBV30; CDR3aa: CAWSEGNNYGYTF
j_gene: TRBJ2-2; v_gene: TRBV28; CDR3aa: CASTHGSGTGELFF
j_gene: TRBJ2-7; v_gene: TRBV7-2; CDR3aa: CASSSPGTSGSPSAYEQYF
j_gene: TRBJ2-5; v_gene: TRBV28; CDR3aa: CASSLRTGTAQETQYF